The source of this TCR beta chain is a study of identical twins. Study-level results: The models gave estimates that fell short of the out-of-frame TCR alpha sharing seen in monozygotic twins.

Turning to this clonotype: Its antigen is as yet unknown.

The germline CDR1 and CDR2 sequences are SGHVS and FQNEAQ. V lost 3 bases and J lost 1; bases outside the gene matches: 5. The CDR3 sequence is 15 residues long. TCRdb independently ran MiXCR on the 5' RACE reads; one entry per CDR3 protein. The sample lists fewer than 550,000 distinct CDR3 sequences, roughly 15% occurring once. This sample also belongs to another study, concerning yellow fever vaccine responses in identical twins.

V and J are TRBV7-8 and TRBJ2-5; 7 nucleotides align to TRBD2. The receptor was derived from a young woman in good health. Sequenced: CD4+ T cells sorted from blood. The CDR3 coding sequence is TGTGCCAGCAGCTTCTCACTAGCGACCCAAGAGACCCAGTACTTC. Its translation is CASSFSLATQETQYF.